The 4 T cell receptor beta chains below come from one sample, sequenced in a study of response to subunit inactivated influenza vaccine. TCRdb analysed the RT-PCR reads with MiXCR anew, one entry per CDR3 protein. The sample gives hundreds of thousands of distinct CDR3 sequences, under 20% of which show up once; under 13% is in the top ten. Sequencing was performed on PBMCs from blood, taken 5 days after vaccination. The receptors come from a man aged 45 to 65 who received an inactivated influenza vaccine.

This clonotype was counted at least ten times. CDR3 DNA sequence: TGCAGTGCTGGGGATACGCAGTATTTT. Translation gives CSAGDTQYF. The chain carries TRBV20-1 and TRBJ2-3; D remains unclear. The CDR3 is 9 residues long. The ends were cut back, 5 bases at V and 6 bases at J, with 3 bases in the middle. The germline V gene has CDR1 DFQATT and CDR2 SNEGSKA (reference sequence).

In this sample, this clonotype turned up a few times. The rearrangement joins TRBV11-1 to TRBJ2-6; 7 bases align to TRBD1. Germline loops: CDR1 SGHAT, CDR2 FQDESV (reference sequence). The junction had 16 bases not matched to a gene; V was cut back by 4 bases and J by 4 bases. CDR3 length: 19 residues. CDR3 DNA: TGTGCCAGCAGCTCTAACATCAGAGACAGGGAGTTAGGGGCCAACGTCCTGACTTTC. Amino acid sequence: CASSSNIRDRELGANVLTF. The whole variable domain, remainder taken from reference TRBV11-1 and TRBJ2-6, is EAEVAQSPRYKITEKSQAVAFWCDPISGHATLYWYRQILGQGPELLVQFQDESVVDDSQLPKDRFSAERLKGVDSTLKIQPAELGDSAMYLCASSSNIRDRELGANVLTFGAGSRLTVL.

This clonotype was detected only a few times. The rearrangement joins TRBV20-1 to TRBJ1-2, with TRBD1 matching 7 bases. Germline CDR1 reads DFQATT; CDR2 reads SNEGSKA (reference sequence). This CDR3 is 12 amino acids long. Trimming took 7 bases from V and 5 from J; bases not matched to a gene: 7. The CDR3 here is CSGRGGRYGYTF. The DNA for the CDR3 is TGCAGTGGCAGGGGGGGCCGATATGGCTACACCTTC.

This clonotype was found a few times. The CDR3 region has the DNA TGTGCCACCACGGCAACGGGACTAAGAGGTGAGCAGTTCTTC. It yields the protein CATTATGLRGEQFF. The chain uses TRBV24-1 and TRBJ2-1; 7 positions agree with TRBD2. Germline V lookup: CDR1 KGHDR, CDR2 SFDVKD. The CDR3 loop spans 14 amino acids. After removal of 8 bases from V and 9 bases from J, the junction contained 12 bases not matched to a gene.